Listed below are T cell receptor beta chains from one sample, sequenced in a study of blood T cell repertoires in COVID-19. Here immunoSEQ multiplex PCR was the method, and the copy in TCRdb shows in-frame clones only, minus some. Here the sample spans roughly 410,000 clones, roughly 86% being singletons. Sample: peripheral blood. The receptor set was obtained from a woman aged 55 to 70 with COVID-19, enrolled during active disease. CDR3s include the opening cysteine and the closing phenylalanine or tryptophan. A D gene is named only where the DNA matches it firmly. Clone size is stated in some rows and not others, as once, few, many or a class when expanded.

TRBV29-1	16	TRBJ1-3	TRBD1	-	TGCAGCGTTCCGTCCGGGACAGGAGACGGGGGAAACACCATATATTTT	CSVPSGTGDGGNTIYF
TRBV7-9	13	TRBJ1-2	-	-	TGTGCCAGCAGCTTAGGGAGAGCCTATGGCTACACCTTC	CASSLGRAYGYTF
TRBV27	12	TRBJ1-2	-	-	TGTGCCAGCAGAGCCACTGACTATGGCTACACCTTC	CASRATDYGYTF
TRBV27	17	TRBJ1-6	TRBD1	few	TGTGCCAGCAGTCGGGACAGGGGGCCCTCCTATAATTCACCCCTCCACTTT	CASSRDRGPSYNSPLHF
TRBV7-2	13	TRBJ2-5	-	-	TGTGCCAGCAGCGGTGGCAGGGAAGAGACCCAGTACTTC	CASSGGREETQYF
TRBV6-4	14	TRBJ2-1	-	-	TGTGCCAGCAAGTACAGCCTAACGAGCAATGAGCAGTTCTTC	CASKYSLTSNEQFF
TRBV6-5	14	TRBJ1-2	TRBD1	-	TGTGCCAGCAGACAGGGGGCCGGTGGATATGGCTACACCTTC	CASRQGAGGYGYTF
TRBV6-1	16	TRBJ2-5	-	-	TGTGCCAGCAGTGAACCTAGACAGGTCGGAGTTAAAGCCCAGTACTTC	CASSEPRQVGVKAQYF
TRBV4-1	15	TRBJ2-7	TRBD1	-	TGCGCCAGCAGCCAACCAACAGGGGGATCCTACGAGCAGTACTTC	CASSQPTGGSYEQYF
TRBV27	16	TRBJ1-4	-	-	TGTGCCAGCAGCTCAGGGAGGAGGTATCTAGGTGAAAAACTGTTTTTT	CASSSGRRYLGEKLFF
TRBV6-6	16	TRBJ1-1	TRBD1	-	TGTGCCAGCAGTTACCCTGGGACAGATCTCAACACTGAAGCTTTCTTT	CASSYPGTDLNTEAFF
TRBV7-2	11	TRBJ2-4	-	-	TGTGCCAGCAGCTTAGCTGACAGCCAGTACTTC	CASSLADSQYF
TRBV5-1	16	TRBJ1-6	-	-	TGCGCCAGCAGCTTGGTCCGAGGGAGAAGTGGTTCACCCCTCCACTTT	CASSLVRGRSGSPLHF
TRBV7-9	15	TRBJ1-2	-	-	TGTGCCAGCAGCCCTCTAGACGGGGGGCTGGATGGCTACACCTTC	CASSPLDGGLDGYTF
TRBV28	14	TRBJ1-5	-	-	TGTGCCAGCACCTTTTCATCTCTCGGTCAGCCCCAGCATTTT	CASTFSSLGQPQHF
TRBV3-1/TRBV3-2	12	TRBJ2-7	TRBD1	-	TGTGCCAGCAGTCAAACAGGGGACGAGCAGTACTTC	CASSQTGDEQYF
TRBV5-1	17	TRBJ2-5	TRBD2	-	TGCGCCAGCAGCTTGCTCCCTAGCGGGGGGACCCAAGAGACCCAGTACTTC	CASSLLPSGGTQETQYF
TRBV28	16	TRBJ2-1	-	-	TGTGCCAGCAGTTTGCTGGGGCCCAGCTCCTACAATGAGCAGTTCTTC	CASSLLGPSSYNEQFF
TRBV3-1/TRBV3-2	17	TRBJ2-3	TRBD1	-	TGTGCCAGCAGCCAGAGACAGGGCAGGGGTTGGACAGATACGCAGTATTTT	CASSQRQGRGWTDTQYF
TRBV3-1/TRBV3-2	14	TRBJ2-1	TRBD1	-	TGTGCCAGCAGCCAAGATGACACAGGGGTGGAGCAGTTCTTC	CASSQDDTGVEQFF
TRBV9	21	TRBJ2-1	TRBD2	-	TGTGCCAGCAGCGTGACACATCCGGGACTAGCGGGGCCGAGCTCCTACAATGAGCAGTTCTTC	CASSVTHPGLAGPSSYNEQFF
TRBV28	14	TRBJ1-2	TRBD1	-	TGTGCCAGCAGTTTATGGACAGGGTCCGGGGGCTACACCTTC	CASSLWTGSGGYTF
TRBV5-1	12	TRBJ1-6	-	-	TGCGCCAGCAGCTTGGACGGGGGTGAGCTCCACTTT	CASSLDGGELHF
TRBV15	15	TRBJ2-7	-	-	TGTGCCACCAGCGCCGATATAAATGGGGGGTACGAGCAGTACTTC	CATSADINGGYEQYF